The clone carrying this T cell receptor (beta chain) appeared many times. The record originates from a study of T cells in Graves' hyperthyroidism and ophthalmopathy. The study included ophthalmopathy patients with Clinical Activity Score at least 3, NOSPECS grade at least 4 and duration under 3 months. Each diagnosis was grounded in clinical symptoms, serum thyroxine and TRAb, thyroid ultrasound, and orbital computed tomography. PBMCs were sourced from more than 9 ml fresh peripheral blood. Template material for amplifying TCR beta CDR3 regions consisted of RNA transcripts. Carried out on the TCR CDR3, a first-round RT-PCR used the HTBI primer set. One entry per CDR3 protein, called by TCRdb with MiXCR from the multiplex PCR reads. The data show 360,000 or so distinct CDR3 sequences, 15% to 20% seen once. There are 16 residues in the CDR3. Germline CDR1 SGHDT, CDR2 YYEEEE. The germline V and J ends were trimmed by 0 bases and 3 bases, with 15 bases remaining between them.

This sequence was found in a middle-aged woman with Graves' ophthalmopathy. The sequenced material came from blood. This chain connects TRBV5-6 to TRBJ1-1; the D gene is possibly TRBD1 (5 bases). DNA of the CDR3: TGTGCCAGCAGCTTGGCCGGGCCAGGGAGGCACACTGAAGCTTTCTTT. Amino acids: CASSLAGPGRHTEAFF.